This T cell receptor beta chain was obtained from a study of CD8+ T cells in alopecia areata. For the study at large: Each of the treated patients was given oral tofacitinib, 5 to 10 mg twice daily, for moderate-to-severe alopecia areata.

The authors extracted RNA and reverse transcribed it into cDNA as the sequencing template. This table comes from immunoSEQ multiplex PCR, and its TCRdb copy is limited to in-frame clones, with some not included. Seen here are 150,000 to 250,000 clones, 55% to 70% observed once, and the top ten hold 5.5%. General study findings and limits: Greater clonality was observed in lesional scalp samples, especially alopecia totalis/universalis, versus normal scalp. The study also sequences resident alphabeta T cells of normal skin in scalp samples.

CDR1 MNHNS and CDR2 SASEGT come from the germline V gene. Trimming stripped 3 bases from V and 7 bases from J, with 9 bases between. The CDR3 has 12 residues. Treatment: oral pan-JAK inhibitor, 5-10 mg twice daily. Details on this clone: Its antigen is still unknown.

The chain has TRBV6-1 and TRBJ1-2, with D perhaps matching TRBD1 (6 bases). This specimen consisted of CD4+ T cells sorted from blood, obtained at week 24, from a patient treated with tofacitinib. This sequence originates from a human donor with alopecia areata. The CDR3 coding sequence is TGTGCCAGCAGTGATACAGGGAGTGGCTACACCTTC. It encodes CASSDTGSGYTF.